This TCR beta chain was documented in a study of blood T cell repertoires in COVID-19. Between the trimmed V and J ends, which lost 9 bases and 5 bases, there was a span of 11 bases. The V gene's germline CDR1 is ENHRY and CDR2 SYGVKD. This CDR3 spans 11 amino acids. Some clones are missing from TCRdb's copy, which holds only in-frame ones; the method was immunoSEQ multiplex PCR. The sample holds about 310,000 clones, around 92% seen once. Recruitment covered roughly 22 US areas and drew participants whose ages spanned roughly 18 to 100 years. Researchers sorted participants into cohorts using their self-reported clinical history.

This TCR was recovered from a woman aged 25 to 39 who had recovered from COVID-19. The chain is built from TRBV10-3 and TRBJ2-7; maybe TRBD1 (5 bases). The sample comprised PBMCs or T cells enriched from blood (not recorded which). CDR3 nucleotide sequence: TGTGCCATACAGGTAGTAAACGAGCAGTACTTC. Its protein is CAIQVVNEQYF.